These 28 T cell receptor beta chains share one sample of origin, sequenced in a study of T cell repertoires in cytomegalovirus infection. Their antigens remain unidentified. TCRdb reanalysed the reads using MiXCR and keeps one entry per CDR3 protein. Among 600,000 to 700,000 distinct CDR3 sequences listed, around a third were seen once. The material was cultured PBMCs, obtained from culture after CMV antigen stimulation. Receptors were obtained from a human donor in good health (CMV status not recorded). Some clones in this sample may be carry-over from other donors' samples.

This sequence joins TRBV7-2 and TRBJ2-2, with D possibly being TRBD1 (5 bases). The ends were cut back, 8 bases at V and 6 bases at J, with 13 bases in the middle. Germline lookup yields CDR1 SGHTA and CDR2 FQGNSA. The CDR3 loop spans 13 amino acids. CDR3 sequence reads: CASPSRGSGELFF. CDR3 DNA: TGTGCCAGCCCTTCAAGGGGTTCCGGGGAGCTGTTTTTT.

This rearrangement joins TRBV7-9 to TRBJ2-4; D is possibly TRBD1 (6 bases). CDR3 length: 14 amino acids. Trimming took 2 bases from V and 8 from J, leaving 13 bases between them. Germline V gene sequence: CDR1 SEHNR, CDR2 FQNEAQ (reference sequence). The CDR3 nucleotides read TGTGCCAGCAGCTTAAAACAGGGTTTTTACATTCAGTACTTC. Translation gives CASSLKQGFYIQYF.

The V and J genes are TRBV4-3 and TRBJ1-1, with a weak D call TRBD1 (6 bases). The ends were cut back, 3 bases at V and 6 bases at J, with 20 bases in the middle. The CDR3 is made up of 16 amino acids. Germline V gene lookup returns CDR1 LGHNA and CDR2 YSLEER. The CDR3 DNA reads TGCGCCAGCAGCCAGGGGGCTGACACCCGGTGGGCTGAAGCTTTCTTT. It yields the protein CASSQGADTRWAEAFF.

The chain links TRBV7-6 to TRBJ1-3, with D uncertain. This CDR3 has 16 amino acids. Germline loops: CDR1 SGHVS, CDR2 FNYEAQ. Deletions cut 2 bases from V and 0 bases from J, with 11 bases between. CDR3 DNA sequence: TGTGCCAGCAGCTTACTCAGGTCGGGCTCTGGAAACACCATATATTTT. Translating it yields CASSLLRSGSGNTIYF.

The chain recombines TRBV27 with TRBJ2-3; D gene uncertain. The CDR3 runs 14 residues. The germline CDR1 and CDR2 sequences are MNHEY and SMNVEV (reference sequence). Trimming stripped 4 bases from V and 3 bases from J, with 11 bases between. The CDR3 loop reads CASSSRVFTDTQYF. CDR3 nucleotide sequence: TGTGCCAGCAGTTCAAGGGTCTTTACAGATACGCAGTATTTT.

This CDR3 reads CASSQAEGLAGGHNEQFF. In nucleotides, the CDR3 is TGTGCCAGCAGCCAAGCCGAAGGGCTAGCGGGAGGCCACAATGAGCAGTTCTTC. This rearrangement joins TRBV14 to TRBJ2-1; 11 nucleotides line up with TRBD2. The CDR3 is 18 residues long. V dropped 1 base and J dropped 5; count of bases not matched to a gene: 10. Germline V CDR1 and CDR2: SGHDN, FVKESK.

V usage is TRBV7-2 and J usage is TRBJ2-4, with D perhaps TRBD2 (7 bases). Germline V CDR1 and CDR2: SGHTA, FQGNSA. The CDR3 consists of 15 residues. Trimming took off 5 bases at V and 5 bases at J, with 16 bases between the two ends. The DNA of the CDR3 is TGTGCCAGCAGCCCACAACGGGGGGCCCAAAACATTCAGTACTTC. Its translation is CASSPQRGAQNIQYF. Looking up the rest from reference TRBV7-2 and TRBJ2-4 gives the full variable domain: GAGVSQSPSNKVTEKGKDVELRCDPISGHTALYWYRQSLGQGLEFLIYFQGNSAPDKSGLPSDRFSAERTGGSVSTLTIQRTQQEDSAVYLCASSPQRGAQNIQYFGAGTRLSVL.

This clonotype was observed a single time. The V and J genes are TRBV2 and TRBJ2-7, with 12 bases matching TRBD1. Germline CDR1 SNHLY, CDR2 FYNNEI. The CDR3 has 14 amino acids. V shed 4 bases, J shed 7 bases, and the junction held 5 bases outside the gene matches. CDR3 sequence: CASSAGTGGTEQYF. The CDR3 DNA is TGTGCCAGCAGTGCGGGGACAGGGGGCACAGAGCAGTACTTC.

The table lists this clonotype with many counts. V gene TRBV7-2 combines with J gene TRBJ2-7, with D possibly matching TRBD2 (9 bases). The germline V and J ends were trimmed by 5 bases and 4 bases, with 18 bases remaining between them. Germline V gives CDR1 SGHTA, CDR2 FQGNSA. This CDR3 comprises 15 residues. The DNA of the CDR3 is TGTGCCAGCAGCCCAGGGGGCAGCGGGAGGTACGAGCAGTACTTC. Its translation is CASSPGGSGRYEQYF.

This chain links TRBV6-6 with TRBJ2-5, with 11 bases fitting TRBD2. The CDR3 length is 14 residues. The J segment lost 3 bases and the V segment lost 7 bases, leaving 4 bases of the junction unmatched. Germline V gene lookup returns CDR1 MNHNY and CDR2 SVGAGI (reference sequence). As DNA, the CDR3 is TGTGCCAGCACCCTTAGCGGGAGGGAAGAGACCCAGTACTTC. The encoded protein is CASTLSGREETQYF.

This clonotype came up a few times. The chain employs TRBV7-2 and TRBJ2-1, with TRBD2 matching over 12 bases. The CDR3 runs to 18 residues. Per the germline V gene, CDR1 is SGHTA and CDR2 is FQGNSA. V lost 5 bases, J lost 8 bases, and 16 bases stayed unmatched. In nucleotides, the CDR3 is TGTGCCAGCAGCGCCCGGCCCGGAACTAGCGGGAGGTGGGATGAGCAGTTCTTC. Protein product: CASSARPGTSGRWDEQFF. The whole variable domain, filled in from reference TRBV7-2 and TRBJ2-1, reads GAGVSQSPSNKVTEKGKDVELRCDPISGHTALYWYRQSLGQGLEFLIYFQGNSAPDKSGLPSDRFSAERTGGSVSTLTIQRTQQEDSAVYLCASSARPGTSGRWDEQFFGPGTRLTVL.

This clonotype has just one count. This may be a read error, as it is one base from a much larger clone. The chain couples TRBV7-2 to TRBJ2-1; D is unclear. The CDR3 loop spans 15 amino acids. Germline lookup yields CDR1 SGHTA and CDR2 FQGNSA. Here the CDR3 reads CVSSLGLFSNNEQFF. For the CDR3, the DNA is TGTGTCAGCAGCTTAGGTTTGTTCTCCAACAATGAGCAGTTCTTC.

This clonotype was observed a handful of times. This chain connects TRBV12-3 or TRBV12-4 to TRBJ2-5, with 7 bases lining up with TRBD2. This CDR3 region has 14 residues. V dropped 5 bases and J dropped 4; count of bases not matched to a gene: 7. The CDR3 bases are TGTGCCAGCAGTCGCGGGGGAGCCCGAGAGACCCAGTACTTC. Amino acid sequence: CASSRGGARETQYF.

CDR3 coding DNA: TGTGCCAGCAGCCCCCAAGGGACGGCTACGAAGCAGTACTTC. This gives the protein CASSPQGTATKQYF. The genes are TRBV12-3 or TRBV12-4 and TRBJ2-7; D possibly uses TRBD1 or TRBD2 (5 bases each). The CDR3 spans 14 residues. Trimming shortened V by 6 bases and J by 8 bases, and 20 bases separated the two germline ends.

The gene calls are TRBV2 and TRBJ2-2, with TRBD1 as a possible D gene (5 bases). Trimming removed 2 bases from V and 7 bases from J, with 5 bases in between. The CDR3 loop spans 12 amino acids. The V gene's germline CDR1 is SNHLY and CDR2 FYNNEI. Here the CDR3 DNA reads TGTGCCAGCAGTGAACAGGGCGGGGAGCTGTTTTTT. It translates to CASSEQGGELFF.

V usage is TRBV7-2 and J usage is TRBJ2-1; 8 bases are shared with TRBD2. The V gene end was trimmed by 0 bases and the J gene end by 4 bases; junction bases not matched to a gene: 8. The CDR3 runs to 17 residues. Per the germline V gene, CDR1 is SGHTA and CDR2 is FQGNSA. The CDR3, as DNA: TGTGCCAGCAGCTTAGCGCAGTCACTAGCGGATTACAATGAGCAGTTCTTC. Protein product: CASSLAQSLADYNEQFF.

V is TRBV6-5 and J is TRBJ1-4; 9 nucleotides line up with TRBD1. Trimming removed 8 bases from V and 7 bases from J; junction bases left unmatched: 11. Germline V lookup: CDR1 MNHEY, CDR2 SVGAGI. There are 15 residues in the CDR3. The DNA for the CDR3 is TGTGCCAGCCGTGCCAGGGACAGGGCCTTTGAAAAACTGTTTTTT. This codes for CASRARDRAFEKLFF.

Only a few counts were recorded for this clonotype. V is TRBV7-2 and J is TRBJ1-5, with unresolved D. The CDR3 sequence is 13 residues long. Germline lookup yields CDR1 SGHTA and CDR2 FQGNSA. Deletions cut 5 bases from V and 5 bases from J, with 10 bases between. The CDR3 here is CASSPRVHQPQHF. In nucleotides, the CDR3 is TGTGCCAGCAGCCCTCGGGTCCATCAGCCCCAGCATTTT. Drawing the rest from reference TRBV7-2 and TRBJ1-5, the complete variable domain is GAGVSQSPSNKVTEKGKDVELRCDPISGHTALYWYRQSLGQGLEFLIYFQGNSAPDKSGLPSDRFSAERTGGSVSTLTIQRTQQEDSAVYLCASSPRVHQPQHFGDGTRLSIL.

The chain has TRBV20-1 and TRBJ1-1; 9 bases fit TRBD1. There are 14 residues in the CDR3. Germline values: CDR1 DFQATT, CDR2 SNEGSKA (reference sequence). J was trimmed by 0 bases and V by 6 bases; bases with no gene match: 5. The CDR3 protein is CSARDREMNTEAFF. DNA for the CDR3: TGCAGTGCCCGGGACAGGGAAATGAACACTGAAGCTTTCTTT.

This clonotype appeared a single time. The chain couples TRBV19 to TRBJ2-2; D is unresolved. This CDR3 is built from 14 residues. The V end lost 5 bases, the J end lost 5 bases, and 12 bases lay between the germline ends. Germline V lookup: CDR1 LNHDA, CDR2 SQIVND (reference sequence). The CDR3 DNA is TGTGCCAGTAGTCCCCTTATTGGGACCGGGGAGCTGTTTTTT. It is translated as CASSPLIGTGELFF.

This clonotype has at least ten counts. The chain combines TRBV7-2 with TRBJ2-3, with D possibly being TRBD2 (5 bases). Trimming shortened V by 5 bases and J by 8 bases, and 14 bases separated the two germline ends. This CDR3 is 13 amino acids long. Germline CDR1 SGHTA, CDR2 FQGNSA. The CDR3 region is CASSTYEGATQYF. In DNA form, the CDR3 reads TGTGCCAGCAGCACCTACGAGGGAGCTACGCAGTATTTT.

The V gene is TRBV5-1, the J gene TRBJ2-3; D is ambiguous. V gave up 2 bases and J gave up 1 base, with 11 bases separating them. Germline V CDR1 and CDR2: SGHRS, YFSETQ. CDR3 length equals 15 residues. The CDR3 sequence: CASSFRAMGTDTQYF. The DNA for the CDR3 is TGCGCCAGCAGCTTCCGCGCGATGGGCACAGATACGCAGTATTTT. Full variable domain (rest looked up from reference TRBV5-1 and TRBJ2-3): KAGVTQTPRYLIKTRGQQVTLSCSPISGHRSVSWYQQTPGQGLQFLFEYFSETQRNKGNFPGRFSGRQFSNSRSEMNVSTLELGDSALYLCASSFRAMGTDTQYFGPGTRLTVL.

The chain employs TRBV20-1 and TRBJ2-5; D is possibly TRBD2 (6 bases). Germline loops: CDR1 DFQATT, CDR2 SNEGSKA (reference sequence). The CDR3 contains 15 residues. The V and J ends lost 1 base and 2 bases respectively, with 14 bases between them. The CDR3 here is CSARAVGTSQETQYF. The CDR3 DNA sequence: TGCAGTGCTAGAGCCGTCGGGACTTCACAAGAGACCCAGTACTTC.

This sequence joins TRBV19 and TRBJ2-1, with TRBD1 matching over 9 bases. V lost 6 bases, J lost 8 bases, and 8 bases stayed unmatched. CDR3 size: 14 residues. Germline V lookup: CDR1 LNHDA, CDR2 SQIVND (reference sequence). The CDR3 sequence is CASSRDRVGDEQFF. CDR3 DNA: TGTGCCAGTAGCAGGGACAGGGTAGGCGATGAGCAGTTCTTC. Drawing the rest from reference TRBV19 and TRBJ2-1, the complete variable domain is DGGITQSPKYLFRKEGQNVTLSCEQNLNHDAMYWYRQDPGQGLRLIYYSQIVNDFQKGDIAEGYSVSREKKESFPLTVTSAQKNPTAFYLCASSRDRVGDEQFFGPGTRLTVL.

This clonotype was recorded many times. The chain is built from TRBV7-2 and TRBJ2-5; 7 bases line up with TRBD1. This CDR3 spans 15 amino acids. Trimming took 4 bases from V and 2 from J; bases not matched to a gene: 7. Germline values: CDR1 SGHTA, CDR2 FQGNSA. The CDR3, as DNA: TGTGCCAGCAGCTCCTCCGGGACAGAACAAGAGACCCAGTACTTC. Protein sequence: CASSSSGTEQETQYF.

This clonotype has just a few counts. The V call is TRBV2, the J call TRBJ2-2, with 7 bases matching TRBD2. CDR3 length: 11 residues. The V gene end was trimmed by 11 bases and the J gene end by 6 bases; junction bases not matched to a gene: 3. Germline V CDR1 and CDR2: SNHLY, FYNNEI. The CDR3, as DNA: TGTGCCGGGAGGGGTTCCGGGGAGCTGTTTTTT. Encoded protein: CAGRGSGELFF. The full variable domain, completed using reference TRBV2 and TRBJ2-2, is EPEVTQTPSHQVTQMGQEVILRCVPISNHLYFYWYRQILGQKVEFLVSFYNNEISEKSEIFDDQFSVERPDGSNFTLKIRSTKLEDSAMYFCAGRGSGELFFGEGSRLTVL.

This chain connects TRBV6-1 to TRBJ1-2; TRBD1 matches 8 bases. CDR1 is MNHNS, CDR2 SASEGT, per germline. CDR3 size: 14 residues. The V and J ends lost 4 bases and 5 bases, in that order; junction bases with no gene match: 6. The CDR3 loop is CASSASGTGYGYTF. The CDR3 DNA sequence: TGTGCCAGCAGTGCCTCCGGGACAGGATATGGCTACACCTTC.

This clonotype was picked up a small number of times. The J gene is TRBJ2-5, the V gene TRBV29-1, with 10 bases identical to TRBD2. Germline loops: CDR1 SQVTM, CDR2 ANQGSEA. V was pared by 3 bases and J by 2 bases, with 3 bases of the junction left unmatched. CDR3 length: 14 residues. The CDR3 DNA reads TGCAGCGTTGACGCTAGCGGGGGACAAGAGACCCAGTACTTC. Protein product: CSVDASGGQETQYF.